This is a list of T cell receptor beta chains from one sample in a study of human T cells and chemical hapten exposure. TCRdb re-derived calls from the RACE reads in MiXCR, one entry per CDR3 protein. The table records around 50,000 distinct CDR3 sequences, over 9.5% of them present only once. The sample here was whole blood, taken in connection with sensitization to the hapten diphenylcyclopropenone (DPC). The origin of the receptors is a woman in her fifties or sixties with alopecia areata. Some clones in this sample may be carry-over from other donors' samples. Each CDR3 is given with its conserved first and last residue. D genes are given only for firm matches. For some rows the clone size is stated as once, few or many, or as a class when expanded; others skip it.

J: TRBJ1-2; D: .; V: TRBV3-1; size: .; DNA: TGTGCCAGCAGTCCCGGTCCTAACTATGGCTACACCTTC; CDR3: CASSPGPNYGYTF
J: TRBJ1-1; D: TRBD1; V: TRBV5-1; size: few; DNA: TGCGCCAGCAGCTTCGGACAGGGAAGGAACACTGAAGCTTTCTTT; CDR3: CASSFGQGRNTEAFF
J: TRBJ2-7; D: .; V: TRBV18; size: .; DNA: TGTGCCAGCTCACCGGTTCTGTGGGAGCAGTACTTC; CDR3: CASSPVLWEQYF
J: TRBJ2-7; D: .; V: TRBV5-4; size: few; DNA: TGTGCCAGCAGCCGTGATCCCATGGGCGGCTACGAGCAGTACTTC; CDR3: CASSRDPMGGYEQYF
J: TRBJ2-5; D: .; V: TRBV7-2; size: .; DNA: TGTGCCAGCAGCTTATTCGGGGAGACCCAGTACTTC; CDR3: CASSLFGETQYF
J: TRBJ1-1; D: .; V: TRBV29-1; size: .; DNA: TGCAGCGCTGGGACGGCCATGAACACTGAAGCTTTCTTT; CDR3: CSAGTAMNTEAFF
J: TRBJ1-2; D: TRBD1; V: TRBV7-2; size: few; DNA: TGTGCCAGCAGCTCGCCGACAATGACAGGGGGCAACTATGGCTACACCTTC; CDR3: CASSSPTMTGGNYGYTF
J: TRBJ1-4; D: .; V: TRBV5-1; size: many; DNA: TGCGCCAGCAGCTTGGAGTCGGGTGTTGATGAAAAACTGTTTTTT; CDR3: CASSLESGVDEKLFF
J: TRBJ2-7; D: .; V: TRBV7-9; size: few; DNA: TGTGCCAGCAGCCCTCCCGGACAGCCCTACTACGAGCAGTACTTC; CDR3: CASSPPGQPYYEQYF
J: TRBJ2-1; D: .; V: TRBV4-2; size: many; DNA: TGTGCCAGCAAGCCCTTCGTCGGGGATAGCTCCTACAATGAGCAGTTCTTC; CDR3: CASKPFVGDSSYNEQFF
J: TRBJ2-7; D: TRBD2; V: TRBV10-1; size: .; DNA: TGCGCCAGCAGCCTAGCGGGGGAAGACGAGCAGTACTTC; CDR3: CASSLAGEDEQYF
J: TRBJ2-2; D: .; V: TRBV12-3/TRBV12-4; size: few; DNA: TGTGCCAGCAGTTTCTCGAGCGGGAACACCGGGGAGCTGTTTTTT; CDR3: CASSFSSGNTGELFF
J: TRBJ1-2; D: .; V: TRBV18; size: .; DNA: TGTGCCAGCTCACCAGGGACGGACAACTATGGCTACACCTTC; CDR3: CASSPGTDNYGYTF
J: TRBJ2-1; D: TRBD2; V: TRBV20-1; size: .; DNA: TGCAGTGCCGTCCCGCCAAGCGGGGCCGCGGGGCAGTTCTTC; CDR3: CSAVPPSGAAGQFF
J: TRBJ1-1; D: TRBD1; V: TRBV29-1; size: many; DNA: TGCAGCGTCCACCCCCGGACAGGGATTACTGAAGCTTTCTTT; CDR3: CSVHPRTGITEAFF
J: TRBJ2-3; D: .; V: TRBV5-1; size: few; DNA: TGCGCCAGCAGCTCGAAGCGGAAAAGCACAGATACGCAGTATTTT; CDR3: CASSSKRKSTDTQYF
J: TRBJ1-2; D: .; V: TRBV6-1; size: .; DNA: TGTGCCAGCAGACAGGATAACTATGGCTACACCTTC; CDR3: CASRQDNYGYTF
J: TRBJ2-1; D: .; V: TRBV2; size: few; DNA: TGTGCCAGCACCCACCAAATTCCCTACAATGAGCAGTTCTTC; CDR3: CASTHQIPYNEQFF
J: TRBJ2-7; D: TRBD2; V: TRBV18; size: few; DNA: TGTGCCAGCTCACCAGGACTAGCGGGAGCATCCTACGAGCAGTACTTC; CDR3: CASSPGLAGASYEQYF
J: TRBJ2-3; D: .; V: TRBV29-1; size: .; DNA: TGCAGCGTTGATACCAGGAGGAGCGATACGCAGTATTTT; CDR3: CSVDTRRSDTQYF
J: TRBJ2-7; D: .; V: TRBV18; size: many; DNA: TGTGCCAGCTCACCCTCGGGTCTCACCTACGAGCAGTACTTC; CDR3: CASSPSGLTYEQYF
J: TRBJ1-1; D: .; V: TRBV19; size: .; DNA: TGTGCCAGTATGGGCGGAACCCTGGGTACTGAAGCTTTCTTT; CDR3: CASMGGTLGTEAFF
J: TRBJ2-7; D: TRBD2; V: TRBV6-5; size: .; DNA: TGTGCCAGCACCCCGGGACTAGCAAGGGACGAGCAGTACTTC; CDR3: CASTPGLARDEQYF
J: TRBJ2-3; D: TRBD2; V: TRBV11-3; size: few; DNA: TGTGCCAGCAGCCCGGGACTAAGAGGCACAGATACGCAGTATTTT; CDR3: CASSPGLRGTDTQYF
J: TRBJ1-1; D: .; V: TRBV27; size: few; DNA: TGTGCCAGCAGCCGAACCGGGAGTGGGGGGACTGAAGCTTTCTTT; CDR3: CASSRTGSGGTEAFF
J: TRBJ2-7; D: TRBD2; V: TRBV20-1; size: few; DNA: TGCAGTGCTTCAGCGGGGGGGCGCTACGAGCAGTACTTC; CDR3: CSASAGGRYEQYF
J: TRBJ2-1; D: .; V: TRBV5-8; size: many; DNA: TGTGCCAGCAGCTTCCAAACGATTGGTGAGCAGTTCTTC; CDR3: CASSFQTIGEQFF
J: TRBJ2-1; D: .; V: TRBV20-1; size: few; DNA: TGCAGTGCGGCCCCCCCGGGAATGAATGAGCAGTTCTTC; CDR3: CSAAPPGMNEQFF
J: TRBJ1-6; D: .; V: TRBV11-2; size: .; DNA: TGTGCCAGCAGCCCGGGATATTCACCCCTCCACTTT; CDR3: CASSPGYSPLHF
J: TRBJ1-1; D: .; V: TRBV4-3; size: few; DNA: TGCGCCAGCAGCCAGGGTCCAGGAACGAACACTGAAGCTTTCTTT; CDR3: CASSQGPGTNTEAFF
J: TRBJ2-5; D: .; V: TRBV10-1; size: many; DNA: TGCGCCAGCAGTGACGCGCCCTACATGTACCAAGAGACCCAGTACTTC; CDR3: CASSDAPYMYQETQYF
J: TRBJ2-3; D: .; V: TRBV29-1; size: .; DNA: TGCAGCGTCCTTACAGGACGAGATACGCAGTATTTT; CDR3: CSVLTGRDTQYF
J: TRBJ2-7; D: TRBD2; V: TRBV5-5; size: .; DNA: TGTGCCAGCAGCTTAATAAGCGGGACCTACGAGCAGTACTTC; CDR3: CASSLISGTYEQYF
J: TRBJ2-2; D: TRBD2; V: TRBV14; size: .; DNA: TGTGCCAGCGCGTTCCGGGGGAGGGCGAACACCGGGGAGCTGTTTTTT; CDR3: CASAFRGRANTGELFF
J: TRBJ2-2; D: .; V: TRBV5-1; size: many; DNA: TGCGCCAGCAGCTTCCTTTCAGGGGACACCGGGGAGCTGTTTTTT; CDR3: CASSFLSGDTGELFF
J: TRBJ1-6; D: .; V: TRBV18; size: few; DNA: TGTGCCAGCTCGGCCGAAACGGATTCTAATTCACCCCTCCACTTT; CDR3: CASSAETDSNSPLHF
J: TRBJ1-1; D: .; V: TRBV29-1; size: many; DNA: TGCACCTCCAGGGTATTGGCGGGCACTGAAGCTTTCTTT; CDR3: CTSRVLAGTEAFF